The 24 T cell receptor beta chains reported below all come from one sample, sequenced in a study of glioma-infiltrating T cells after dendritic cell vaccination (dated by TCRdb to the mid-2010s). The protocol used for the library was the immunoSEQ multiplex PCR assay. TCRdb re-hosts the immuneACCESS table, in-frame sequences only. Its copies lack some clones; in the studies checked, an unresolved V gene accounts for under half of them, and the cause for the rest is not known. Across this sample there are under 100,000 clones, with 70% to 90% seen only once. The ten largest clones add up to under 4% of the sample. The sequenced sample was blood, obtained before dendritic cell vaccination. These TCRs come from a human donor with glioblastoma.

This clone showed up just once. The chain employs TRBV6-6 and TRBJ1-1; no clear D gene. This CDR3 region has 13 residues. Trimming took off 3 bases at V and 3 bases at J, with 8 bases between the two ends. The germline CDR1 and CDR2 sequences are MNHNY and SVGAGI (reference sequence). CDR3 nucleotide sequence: TGTGCCAGCAGTTATGAGGCAGACACTGAAGCTTTCTTT. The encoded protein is CASSYEADTEAFF.

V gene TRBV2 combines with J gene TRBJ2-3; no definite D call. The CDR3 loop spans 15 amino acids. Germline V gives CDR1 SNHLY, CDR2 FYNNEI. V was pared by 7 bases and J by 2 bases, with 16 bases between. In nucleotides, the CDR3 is TGTGCCAGCACCCGCGGCCGAGGTGCCACAGATACGCAGTATTTT. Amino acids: CASTRGRGATDTQYF.

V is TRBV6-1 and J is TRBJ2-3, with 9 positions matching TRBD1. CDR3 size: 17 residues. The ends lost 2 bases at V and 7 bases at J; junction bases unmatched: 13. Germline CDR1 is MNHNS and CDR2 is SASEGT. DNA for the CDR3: TGTGCCAGCAGTGAAATGCCCGGGACAGGGAACGTCAATACGCAGTATTTT. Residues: CASSEMPGTGNVNTQYF.

The CDR3 reads CAWSVKGGNQPQHF. Written as DNA, the CDR3 is TGTGCCTGGAGTGTAAAGGGAGGGAATCAGCCCCAGCATTTT. The J gene is TRBJ1-5, the V gene TRBV30; D uncertain. The CDR3 has 14 residues. Deletions cut 0 bases from V and 4 bases from J, with 10 bases between. CDR1 is GTSNPN and CDR2 is SVGIG in the germline V gene (reference sequence).

CDR3 sequence: CASSPGQGPQHF. The CDR3 nucleotides are TGTGCCAGCAGCCCCGGACAGGGGCCCCAGCATTTT. The rearrangement links TRBV6-5 to TRBJ1-5, with 8 bases that match TRBD1. Germline trimming cut 6 bases from V and 9 bases from J; bases unmatched to any gene: 4. From germline, CDR1 is MNHEY and CDR2 SVGAGI. CDR3 length: 12 amino acids.

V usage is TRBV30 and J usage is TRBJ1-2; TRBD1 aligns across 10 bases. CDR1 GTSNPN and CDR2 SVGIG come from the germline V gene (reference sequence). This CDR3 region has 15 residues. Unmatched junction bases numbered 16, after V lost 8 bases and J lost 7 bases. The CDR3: CANRLGTGEKGGYTF. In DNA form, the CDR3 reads TGTGCCAACCGCCTGGGGACAGGGGAAAAAGGTGGCTACACCTTC.

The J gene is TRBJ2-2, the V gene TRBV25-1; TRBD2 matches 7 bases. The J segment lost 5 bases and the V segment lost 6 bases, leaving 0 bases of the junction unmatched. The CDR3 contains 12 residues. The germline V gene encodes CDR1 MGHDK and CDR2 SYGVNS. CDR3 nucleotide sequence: TGTGCCAGCAGCGGGAGGACCGGGGAGCTGTTTTTT. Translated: CASSGRTGELFF.

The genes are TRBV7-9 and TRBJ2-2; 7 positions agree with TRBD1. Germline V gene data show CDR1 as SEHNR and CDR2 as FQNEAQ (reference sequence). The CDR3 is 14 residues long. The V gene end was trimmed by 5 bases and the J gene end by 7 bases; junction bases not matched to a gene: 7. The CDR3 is CASSPRGQGGELFF. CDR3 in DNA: TGTGCCAGCAGCCCAAGGGGGCAGGGCGGGGAGCTGTTTTTT. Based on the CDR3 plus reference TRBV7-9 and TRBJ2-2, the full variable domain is DTGVSQNPRHKITKRGQNVTFRCDPISEHNRLYWYRQTLGQGPEFLTYFQNEAQLEKSRLLSDRFSAERPKGSFSTLEIQRTEQGDSAMYLCASSPRGQGGELFFGEGSRLTVL.

The chain's CDR3 is CASSKGLAGTTYEQYF. In DNA, the CDR3 is TGTGCCAGCAGCAAGGGACTAGCGGGAACCACCTACGAGCAGTACTTC. The genes are TRBV9 and TRBJ2-7; 13 nucleotides agree with TRBD2. Germline CDR1 is SGDLS and CDR2 is YYNGEE. The CDR3 runs to 16 residues. V lost 4 bases and J lost 2; bases outside the gene matches: 6.

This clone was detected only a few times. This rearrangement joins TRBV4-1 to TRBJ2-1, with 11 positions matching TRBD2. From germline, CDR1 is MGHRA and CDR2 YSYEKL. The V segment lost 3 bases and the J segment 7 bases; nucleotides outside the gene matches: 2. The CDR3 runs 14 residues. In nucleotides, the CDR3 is TGCGCCAGCAGCCAGCTAGCGGGGGGTAATGAGCAGTTCTTC. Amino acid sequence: CASSQLAGGNEQFF.

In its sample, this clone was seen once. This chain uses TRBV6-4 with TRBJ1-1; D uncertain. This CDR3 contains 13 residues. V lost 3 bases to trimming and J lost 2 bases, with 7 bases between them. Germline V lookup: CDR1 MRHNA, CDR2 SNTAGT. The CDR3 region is CASSEQTNTEAFF. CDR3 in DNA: TGTGCCAGCAGTGAGCAAACTAACACTGAAGCTTTCTTT.

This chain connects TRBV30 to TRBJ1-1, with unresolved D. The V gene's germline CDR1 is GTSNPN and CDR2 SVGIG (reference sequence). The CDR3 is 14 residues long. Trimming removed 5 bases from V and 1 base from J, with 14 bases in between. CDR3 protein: CAWSRVTRNTEAFF. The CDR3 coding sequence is TGTGCCTGGTCGAGGGTAACACGGAACACTGAAGCTTTCTTT.

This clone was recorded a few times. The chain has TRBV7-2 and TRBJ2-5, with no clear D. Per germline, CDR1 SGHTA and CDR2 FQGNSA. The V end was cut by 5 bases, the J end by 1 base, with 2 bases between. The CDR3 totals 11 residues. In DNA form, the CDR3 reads TGTGCCAGCAGCCTCCAAGAGACCCAGTACTTC. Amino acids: CASSLQETQYF.

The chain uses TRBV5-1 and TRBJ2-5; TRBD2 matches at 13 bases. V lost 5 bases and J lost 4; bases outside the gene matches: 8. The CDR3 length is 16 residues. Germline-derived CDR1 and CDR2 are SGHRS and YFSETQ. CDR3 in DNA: TGCGCCAGCAGTCCTGGACTAGCGGGAGAAGGAGAGACCCAGTACTTC. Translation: CASSPGLAGEGETQYF.

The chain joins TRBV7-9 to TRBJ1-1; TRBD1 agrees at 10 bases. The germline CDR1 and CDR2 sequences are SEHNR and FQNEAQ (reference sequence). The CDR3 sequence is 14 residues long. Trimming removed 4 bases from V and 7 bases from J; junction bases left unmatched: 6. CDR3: CASSSRQGASEAFF. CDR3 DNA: TGTGCCAGCAGCTCCCGACAGGGGGCTAGTGAAGCTTTCTTT.

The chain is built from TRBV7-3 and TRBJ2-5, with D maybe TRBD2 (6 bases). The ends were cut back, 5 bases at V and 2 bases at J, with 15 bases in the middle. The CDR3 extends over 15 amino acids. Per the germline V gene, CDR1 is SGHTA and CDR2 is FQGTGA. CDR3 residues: CASSRSPSVQETQYF. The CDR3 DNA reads TGTGCCAGCAGCCGAAGTCCTAGCGTTCAAGAGACCCAGTACTTC.

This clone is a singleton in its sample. The CDR3 loop is CASSELRVPGDYGYTF. In DNA form, the CDR3 reads TGTGCCAGCAGTGAACTTCGGGTTCCAGGGGACTATGGCTACACCTTC. The V call is TRBV2, the J call TRBJ1-2; tentatively, D is TRBD1 (6 bases). Germline CDR1 is SNHLY and CDR2 is FYNNEI. V gave up 2 bases and J gave up 3 bases, with 16 bases separating them. The CDR3 is 16 residues long.

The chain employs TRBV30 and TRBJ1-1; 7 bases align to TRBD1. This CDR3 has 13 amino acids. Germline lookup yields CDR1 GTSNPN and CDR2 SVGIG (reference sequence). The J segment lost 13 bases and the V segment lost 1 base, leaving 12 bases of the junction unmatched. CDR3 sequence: CAWSATRGKGFFF. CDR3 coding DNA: TGTGCCTGGAGTGCTACCAGGGGGAAGGGTTTTTTCTTT.

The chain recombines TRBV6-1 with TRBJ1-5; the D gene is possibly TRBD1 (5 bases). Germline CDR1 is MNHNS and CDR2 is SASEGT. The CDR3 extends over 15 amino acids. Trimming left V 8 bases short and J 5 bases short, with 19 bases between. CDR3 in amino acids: CASSQRGMRDQPQHF. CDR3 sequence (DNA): TGTGCCAGCTCCCAACGGGGGATGAGGGATCAGCCCCAGCATTTT.

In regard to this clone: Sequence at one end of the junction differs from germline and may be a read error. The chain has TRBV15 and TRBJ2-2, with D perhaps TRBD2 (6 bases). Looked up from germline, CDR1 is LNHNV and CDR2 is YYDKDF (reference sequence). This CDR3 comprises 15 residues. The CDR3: CATSTFLANAGELFF. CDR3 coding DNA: TGTGCCACCAGCACTTTTCTAGCGAACGCCGGGGAGCTGTTTTTT.

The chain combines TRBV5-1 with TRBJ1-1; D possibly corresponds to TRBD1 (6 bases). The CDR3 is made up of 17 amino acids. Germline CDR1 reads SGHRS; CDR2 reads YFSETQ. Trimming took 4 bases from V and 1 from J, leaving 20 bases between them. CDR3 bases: TGCGCCAGCAGCCCCCGGAACAGGGCGAAGGCGAACACTGAAGCTTTCTTT. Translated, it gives CASSPRNRAKANTEAFF.

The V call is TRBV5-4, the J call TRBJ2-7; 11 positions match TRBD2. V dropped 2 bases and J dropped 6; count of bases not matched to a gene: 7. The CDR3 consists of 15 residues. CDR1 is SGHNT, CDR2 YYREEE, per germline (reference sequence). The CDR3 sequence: CASSFLPSGGSEQYF. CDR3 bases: TGTGCCAGCAGCTTTTTACCTAGCGGGGGGTCCGAGCAGTACTTC.

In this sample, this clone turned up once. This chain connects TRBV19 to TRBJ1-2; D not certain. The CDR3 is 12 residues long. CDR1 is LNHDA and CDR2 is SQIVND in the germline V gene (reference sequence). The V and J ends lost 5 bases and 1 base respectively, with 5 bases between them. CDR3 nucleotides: TGTGCCAGTAGTCAGATTAACTATGGCTACACCTTC. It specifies CASSQINYGYTF.

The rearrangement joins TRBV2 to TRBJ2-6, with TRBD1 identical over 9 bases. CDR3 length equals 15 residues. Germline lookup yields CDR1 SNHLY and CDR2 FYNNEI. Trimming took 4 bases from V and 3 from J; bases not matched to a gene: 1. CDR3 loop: CASSGTGVGANVLTF. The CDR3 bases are TGTGCCAGCAGTGGGACAGGGGTTGGGGCCAACGTCCTGACTTTC.